This T cell receptor beta chain was obtained from a study of a mutant IDH1 vaccine in newly diagnosed glioma. Study information: Eight vaccinations went to patients in weeks 1, 3, 5, 7, 11, 15, 19, 23. Patients received vaccination from 4-6 weeks after radiotherapy alone, or with temozolomide cycles. General study results and limits: Researchers report vaccine-induced immune responses in over 90% of patients.

Time point noted: week 5, during vaccination. It was 300 ug of mutant IDH1 20-mer peptide that made up each vaccine dose, given with topical imiquimod. New astrocytomas of WHO grade 3 or 4 that were IDH1-mutant and ATRX-lost were found in the donors. As for this clone: No antigen is known for it.

Looked up from germline, CDR1 is SGHRS and CDR2 is YFSETQ. Trimming removed 4 bases from V and 3 bases from J; junction bases left unmatched: 9. The CDR3 extends over 15 amino acids. Measured with immunoSEQ multiplex PCR; TCRdb has only the in-frame clones, and not every one. The sample contains 50,000 or so clones, around 84% of which appear only once. The clonotype comes from a woman aged 45-60 years with glioma. The genes are TRBV5-1 and TRBJ2-7, with 8 nucleotides matching TRBD1. Sequencing used PBMCs, obtained from a glioma patient whose treatment included an IDH1 peptide vaccine. CDR3 amino acids: CASSPDGQGHYEQYF. The CDR3, as DNA: TGCGCCAGCAGCCCCGACGGACAGGGTCACTACGAGCAGTACTTC.